Presented here are 19 T cell receptor beta chains from one specimen sequenced in a study of blood T cells in healthy people across ages. For the second PCR, which ran for roughly 6 to 12 cycles, a sample-barcoded 5' primer and a J-beta primer mix were used. TCRdb used MiXCR to reprocess the 5' RACE reads, holding one entry per CDR3 protein. The sample has over 1,200,000 distinct CDR3 sequences, around 55% seen once. The sequenced sample was blood. All receptors derive from a man younger than 30 in good health.

The V call is TRBV6-1, the J call TRBJ1-1, with D hard to call. V was trimmed by 8 bases and J by 0 bases, leaving 10 bases between them. Germline V CDR1 and CDR2: MNHNS, SASEGT. The CDR3 has 13 residues. The CDR3 DNA reads as TGTGCCAGCGGTGTTGATATGAACACTGAAGCTTTCTTT. Translating it yields CASGVDMNTEAFF.

This sequence joins TRBV5-1 and TRBJ1-2; perhaps TRBD1 as D (5 bases). This CDR3 has 15 residues. From germline, CDR1 is SGHRS and CDR2 YFSETQ. V lost 0 bases, J lost 4 bases, and 13 bases lay in between. The CDR3 DNA is TGCGCCAGCAGCTTGGATGGGGGTTGGAGCTATGGCTACACCTTC. Translated: CASSLDGGWSYGYTF.

This clonotype was counted only a few times. This sequence joins TRBV27 and TRBJ2-5, with D maybe TRBD2 (6 bases). This CDR3 is built from 17 residues. V lost 5 bases to trimming and J lost 0 bases, with 19 bases between them. The germline CDR1 and CDR2 sequences are MNHEY and SMNVEV (reference sequence). The CDR3 DNA follows: TGTGCCAGCAGTCCTAGCGTGTCTGACTTGTACCAAGAGACCCAGTACTTC. This sequence encodes CASSPSVSDLYQETQYF.

This clonotype has only a few counts. The V gene is TRBV4-2, the J gene TRBJ2-5; weak D call: TRBD1 (5 bases). Trimming left V 0 bases short and J 4 bases short, with 9 bases between. This CDR3 region has 14 residues. The germline V gene has CDR1 LGHNA and CDR2 YNFKEQ. CDR3 DNA: TGTGCCAGCAGCCAAGAAAGGGGCACAGAGACCCAGTACTTC. Translating it yields CASSQERGTETQYF.

In its sample, this clonotype was seen a few times. At one of its ends the junction is not consistent with the germline gene, which may arise from a read error. V usage is TRBV5-1 and J usage is TRBJ2-7, with a possible D match to TRBD2 (7 bases). Germline loops: CDR1 SGHRS, CDR2 YFSETQ. CDR3 length: 15 residues. The CDR3 DNA reads as TGTGCCAGCAGCTTAGAGGGGGGGCGTTCCTACGAGCAGTACTTC. Amino acid sequence: CASSLEGGRSYEQYF.

This chain uses TRBV24-1 with TRBJ1-2; tentative D call: TRBD1 (5 bases). CDR3 length equals 13 residues. Per the germline V gene, CDR1 is KGHDR and CDR2 is SFDVKD. V was clipped by 4 bases and J by 8 bases, with 13 bases between them. CDR3 nucleotides: TGTGCCACCAGTGACCCGGACAAGTGGGGCTACACCTTC. Translating it yields CATSDPDKWGYTF.

The chain links TRBV12-3 or TRBV12-4 to TRBJ2-3; 7 positions match TRBD1. Trimming took 6 bases from V and 2 from J; bases not matched to a gene: 14. The CDR3 length is 17 residues. The CDR3 spells CASSEPEQGSYTDTQYF. In DNA form, the CDR3 reads TGTGCCAGCAGCGAACCAGAACAGGGGTCCTACACAGATACGCAGTATTTT.

This clonotype was picked up one time. This chain connects TRBV7-2 to TRBJ1-5; D uncertain. The CDR3 has 13 amino acids. Germline V gives CDR1 SGHTA, CDR2 FQGNSA. Trimming took off 7 bases at V and 3 bases at J, with 10 bases between the two ends. In DNA form, the CDR3 reads TGTGCCAGCAATACGGTAAACAATCAGCCCCAGCATTTT. This codes for CASNTVNNQPQHF.

In its sample, this clonotype was seen a few times. CDR3 nucleotides: TGTGCCAGCTCAACTAGTTCGGCCTACAATGAGCAGTTCTTC. It specifies CASSTSSAYNEQFF. This chain joins TRBV7-8 and TRBJ2-1, with a weak D call TRBD2 (5 bases). CDR1 and CDR2 from the germline V gene are SGHVS and FQNEAQ. The CDR3 is 14 residues long. With 8 bases removed from V and 2 bases from J, the gap between germline ends came to 13 bases.

The rearrangement joins TRBV11-2 to TRBJ2-1; 12 bases map to TRBD2. Germline V gene lookup returns CDR1 SGHAT and CDR2 FQNNGV. The V gene end was trimmed by 6 bases and the J gene end by 1 base; junction bases not matched to a gene: 4. The CDR3 has 16 residues. As DNA, the CDR3 is TGTGCCAGCAGGGGACTAGCGGGTCGTTCCTACAATGAGCAGTTCTTC. Translating it yields CASRGLAGRSYNEQFF.

This clonotype was picked up a small number of times. The genes are TRBV4-1 and TRBJ2-5, with D possibly TRBD1 on 6 matching bases. Germline loops: CDR1 MGHRA, CDR2 YSYEKL. The length of the CDR3 is 16 residues. Trimming cost V 1 base and J 5 bases, with 17 bases left between them. CDR3: CASSQGWDTYGETQYF. The CDR3 DNA sequence: TGCGCCAGCAGCCAAGGATGGGACACGTACGGGGAGACCCAGTACTTC.

The rearrangement links TRBV20-1 to TRBJ2-4; TRBD1 or TRBD2 may be the D gene (5 bases each). Matching the DNA end better, TRBJ2-7 makes the J call doubtful. Germline CDR1 reads DFQATT; CDR2 reads SNEGSKA (reference sequence). This CDR3 comprises 17 residues. CDR3 bases: TGCAGTGCTAGAGGATTATTCGGGACCTCATCCCCCTACGAGCAGTACTTC. This encodes CSARGLFGTSSPYEQYF.

This clonotype was observed a handful of times. The genes are TRBV29-1 and TRBJ2-5; D is uncertain. The CDR3 has 11 amino acids. Germline values: CDR1 SQVTM, CDR2 ANQGSEA. V was shortened by 4 bases and J by 6 bases, with 9 bases between the two germline ends. CDR3 bases: TGCAGCGTTGGTCAGGCGCAGACCCAGTACTTC. This codes for CSVGQAQTQYF.

This chain connects TRBV25-1 to TRBJ2-5; D call uncertain. The CDR3 is 12 residues long. The germline CDR1 and CDR2 sequences are MGHDK and SYGVNS. V was trimmed by 7 bases and J by 2 bases, leaving 8 bases between them. CDR3 DNA: TGTGCCAGCAACTTCGGACAAGAGACCCAGTACTTC. Translating it yields CASNFGQETQYF.

This sequence joins TRBV10-3 and TRBJ2-2, with 8 nucleotides matching TRBD1. V lost 8 bases to trimming and J lost 6 bases; unmatched junction nucleotides: 8. The germline V gene encodes CDR1 ENHRY and CDR2 SYGVKD. The CDR3 covers 14 residues. The CDR3 sequence is CAILSQGAPGELFF. The CDR3 nucleotides read TGTGCCATCCTTTCGCAGGGGGCGCCCGGGGAGCTGTTTTTT.

This sequence joins TRBV20-1 and TRBJ2-5; D is unresolved. The CDR3 covers 13 residues. Trimming removed 2 bases at V and 4 bases at J, with 11 bases between. CDR1 and CDR2 (germline): DFQATT, SNEGSKA (reference sequence). CDR3 residues: CSARSSTAETQYF. The CDR3 DNA reads as TGCAGTGCTAGATCTTCTACGGCAGAGACCCAGTACTTC.

In this sample, this clonotype turned up a few times. The chain uses TRBV2 and TRBJ1-4, with D perhaps matching TRBD1 (5 bases). This CDR3 has 12 residues. V lost 9 bases to trimming and J lost 7 bases, with 12 bases between them. In germline, CDR1 is SNHLY, CDR2 FYNNEI. CDR3 sequence reads: CASIGAGEKLFF. DNA of the CDR3: TGTGCCAGTATAGGGGCGGGTGAAAAACTGTTTTTT.

The chain recombines TRBV7-9 with TRBJ2-7, with 13 bases identical to TRBD2. V shed 6 bases and J 0 bases; nucleotides not matched to a gene: 8. The germline gives CDR1 SEHNR, CDR2 FQNEAQ (reference sequence). This CDR3 has 17 amino acids. CDR3: CASSPTSGGLSSYEQYF. The CDR3 nucleotides are TGTGCCAGCAGTCCGACTAGCGGGGGGTTGAGCTCCTACGAGCAGTACTTC.

The gene calls are TRBV29-1 and TRBJ1-2, with 7 bases that match TRBD1. The germline CDR1 and CDR2 sequences are SQVTM and ANQGSEA. Trimming took 6 bases from V and 6 from J; bases not matched to a gene: 10. The CDR3 spans 13 residues. The CDR3, as DNA: TGCAGCGTGGGAAGGGGGCGCAAGGATGGCTACACCTTC. It yields the protein CSVGRGRKDGYTF.